This T cell receptor (beta chain) was found in a study of T cell repertoires in cytomegalovirus infection. Study information: Indicated by public TCR beta signatures were CMV infection and matching HLA type.

Study outcomes and limitations: It was HLA-C-restricted CMV-specific TCR beta clonotypes that dominated the response ex vivo.

TCRdb re-called the reads with MiXCR, one entry per CDR3 protein. The table has more than 650,000 distinct CDR3 sequences, 35% seen once. Germline V CDR1 and CDR2: MDHEN, SYDVKM. CDR3 length equals 16 residues. V lost 5 bases, J lost 4 bases, and 7 bases stayed unmatched. About this clonotype: Its antigen is unknown.

This sequence was found in a human donor in good health (CMV status not recorded). Some clones in this sample may be carry-over from other donors' samples. The chain combines TRBV28 with TRBJ2-1, with 11 bases identical to TRBD2. Specimen: PBMCs. Written as DNA, the CDR3 is TGTGCCAGCAGTCCACTTCTAGCGGGAGGTTACAATGAGCAGTTCTTC. Protein product: CASSPLLAGGYNEQFF.